This entry is about one T cell receptor (beta chain). The data were obtained in a study of blood T cell repertoires in COVID-19. Study in general: The United States, Italy and Spain were the sources of the acute and convalescent COVID-19 samples.

Germline CDR1 is MNHNS and CDR2 is SASEGT. V was pared by 3 bases and J by 9 bases, with 20 bases between. This CDR3 has 16 residues. In the original workflow: For nucleated cells, counts were estimated from reference gene primer amplification. This table comes from immunoSEQ multiplex PCR, and its TCRdb copy is limited to in-frame clones, with some not included. V, J and clone size reflect that table, while D and trimming were determined from the DNA. The sample consists of more than 250,000 clones, approximately 86% of them appearing once. Researchers sorted participants into cohorts using their self-reported clinical history. Cohort 3 donors counted as recovered after two negative PCRs, clearance, or resolved symptoms.

The sample consisted of PBMCs or T cells enriched from blood (not recorded which). The clonotype comes from a woman in her late teens or twenties who had recovered from COVID-19. The J gene is TRBJ2-2, the V gene TRBV6-1; D might be TRBD1 (6 bases). The CDR3: CASSEDRASRGRELFF. CDR3 DNA sequence: TGTGCCAGCAGTGAGGACAGAGCTTCCAGGGGCCGGGAGCTGTTTTTT.